This T cell receptor beta chain was profiled in a study of blood T cell repertoires in COVID-19. Across the study: The samples span acute and convalescent COVID-19 from the United States, Italy and Spain. Sources were T cells, B-cell-depleted T cells, or PBMCs; the material itself was cDNA or gDNA.

In the source study's methods: The assay estimated nucleated cells by amplifying reference gene primers. Libraries were prepared by immunoSEQ multiplex PCR; TCRdb keeps only in-frame clonotypes and omits some of them. V and J calls plus clone size are reproduced from that table; the DNA served to infer D and trimming. The sample includes just under 90,000 clones, about 78% of them seen just once. Trimming left V 0 bases short and J 2 bases short, with 11 bases between. This CDR3 is built from 15 residues. Germline CDR1 SGHKS, CDR2 YYEKEE (reference sequence). This clonotype was obtained from a woman of 80 years or more with acute or convalescent COVID-19. The rearrangement uses TRBV5-5 and TRBJ1-2; TRBD1 might be the D (5 bases). The specimen was peripheral blood. The CDR3, as DNA: TGTGCCAGCAGCTTGGGGCAGGGTGCGAACTATGGCTACACCTTC. This codes for CASSLGQGANYGYTF.